A selection of T cell receptor beta chains follows, all from one sample in a study of human T cells and chemical hapten exposure. One entry per CDR3 protein results from TCRdb running MiXCR on the RACE reads. The table lists about 50,000 distinct CDR3 sequences, 4.3% of them singletons. The specimen was whole blood. The receptors stem from a female donor in good health. Some clones in this sample may be carry-over from other donors' samples. Each CDR3 is given with its conserved first and last residue. The order of the fields is V gene, J gene, clone size, D gene, CDR3 protein, CDR3 DNA. D genes are given only for firm matches. Size values are once, few and many counts, or a class for expanded clones, and some rows have none.

V: TRBV12-3/TRBV12-4; J: TRBJ1-5; size: many; D: .; CDR3: CASSLNRQAYRSNQPQHF; DNA: TGTGCCAGCAGTTTAAATAGACAGGCCTACAGGAGCAATCAGCCCCAGCATTTT
V: TRBV29-1; J: TRBJ2-3; size: many; D: .; CDR3: CSVDIQGRTDTQYF; DNA: TGCAGCGTTGATATCCAGGGGAGGACAGATACGCAGTATTTT
V: TRBV7-9; J: TRBJ2-6; size: many; D: .; CDR3: CASTLAFGSGSGANVLTF; DNA: TGTGCCAGCACCCTCGCTTTTGGGTCAGGTTCTGGGGCCAACGTCCTGACTTTC
V: TRBV7-8; J: TRBJ1-1; size: many; D: .; CDR3: CASSLYIAGDMDTEAFF; DNA: TGTGCCAGCAGCTTATACATTGCGGGAGATATGGACACTGAAGCTTTCTTT
V: TRBV5-1; J: TRBJ2-3; size: many; D: .; CDR3: CASSRDRDTQYF; DNA: TGCGCCAGCAGCCGGGACCGGGATACGCAGTATTTT
V: TRBV9; J: TRBJ2-7; size: many; D: .; CDR3: CASSARGRDYEQYF; DNA: TGTGCCAGCAGCGCCCGGGGGAGAGACTACGAGCAGTACTTC
V: TRBV9; J: TRBJ1-2; size: many; D: .; CDR3: CASSLSRDGYTF; DNA: TGTGCCAGCTCCCTGTCCAGGGATGGCTACACCTTC
V: TRBV9; J: TRBJ2-1; size: medium-sized; D: TRBD1; CDR3: CASSVAYRQGAYNEQFF; DNA: TGTGCCAGCAGCGTAGCTTACCGACAGGGGGCCTACAATGAGCAGTTCTTC
V: TRBV6-5; J: TRBJ2-2; size: few; D: .; CDR3: CASTALGTGIPTGELFF; DNA: TGTGCCAGCACTGCTCTGGGGACCGGGATCCCGACCGGGGAGCTGTTTTTT
V: TRBV6-2/TRBV6-3; J: TRBJ1-1; size: .; D: .; CDR3: CASSYSTVNRASGNTEAFF; DNA: TGTGCCAGCAGTTACTCGACTGTGAACAGGGCATCGGGGAACACTGAAGCTTTCTTT
V: TRBV6-6; J: TRBJ2-3; size: many; D: TRBD2; CDR3: CASIRGGAGRNTQYF; DNA: TGTGCCAGCATCCGTGGGGGAGCGGGGCGCAATACGCAGTATTTT
V: TRBV5-6; J: TRBJ2-6; size: many; D: .; CDR3: CASSSLSETLSSGANVLTF; DNA: TGTGCCAGCAGCTCACTCTCAGAGACCTTGAGCTCTGGGGCCAACGTCCTGACTTTC
V: TRBV11-2; J: TRBJ2-1; size: few; D: TRBD2; CDR3: CASSLGTSGGNEQFF; DNA: TGTGCCAGCAGCCTCGGGACTAGCGGGGGGAATGAGCAGTTCTTC
V: TRBV2; J: TRBJ1-1; size: few; D: .; CDR3: CASSYVQLNTEAFF; DNA: TGTGCCAGCAGCTACGTTCAGTTGAACACTGAAGCTTTCTTT
V: TRBV20-1; J: TRBJ2-7; size: once; D: TRBD1; CDR3: CSAGTCDRGSCELYF; DNA: TGCAGTGCCGGAACTTGCGACAGGGGGTCCTGCGAGCTGTACTTC
V: TRBV9; J: TRBJ1-6; size: few; D: .; CDR3: CASSQGAGASPLNF; DNA: TGTGCCAGCAGTCAGGGTGCAGGGGCCTCACCCCTCAACTTT
V: TRBV12-3/TRBV12-4; J: TRBJ2-2; size: many; D: .; CDR3: CASFSGELFF; DNA: TGTGCCAGCTTCAGCGGGGAGCTGTTTTTT
V: TRBV6-5; J: TRBJ2-1; size: many; D: TRBD2; CDR3: CASSRWGLAGEHNEQFF; DNA: TGTGCCAGCAGTCGATGGGGGTTAGCGGGGGAGCACAATGAGCAGTTCTTC
V: TRBV6-1; J: TRBJ2-7; size: many; D: TRBD1; CDR3: CASSEGWDRVYEQYF; DNA: TGTGCCAGCAGTGAAGGGTGGGACAGGGTCTACGAGCAGTACTTC
V: TRBV20-1; J: TRBJ2-7; size: many; D: TRBD2; CDR3: CSAPRGGIYEQYF; DNA: TGCAGTGCTCCCCGGGGGGGGATCTACGAGCAGTACTTC
V: TRBV4-2; J: TRBJ1-6; size: many; D: .; CDR3: CASSQADSPLHF; DNA: TGTGCCAGCAGCCAAGCGGATTCACCCCTCCACTTT
V: TRBV10-3; J: TRBJ1-1; size: many; D: .; CDR3: CAISVDGASATEAFF; DNA: TGTGCCATCAGTGTTGACGGTGCTAGCGCCACTGAAGCTTTCTTT
V: TRBV12-5; J: TRBJ2-3; size: many; D: .; CDR3: CASGLVLGRTQRGPDTQYF; DNA: TGTGCTAGTGGTTTGGTATTAGGTCGTACCCAACGTGGCCCAGATACGCAGTATTTT
V: TRBV28; J: TRBJ1-6; size: many; D: .; CDR3: CASTSLQGDNSPLHF; DNA: TGTGCCAGCACTAGCCTACAAGGAGATAATTCACCCCTCCACTTT
V: TRBV20-1; J: TRBJ1-2; size: many; D: .; CDR3: CSAQTSSYGYTF; DNA: TGCAGTGCCCAGACATCATCCTATGGCTACACCTTC
V: TRBV10-3; J: TRBJ1-2; size: many; D: .; CDR3: CALRPLGSTHGYTF; DNA: TGTGCCCTCCGCCCGCTGGGGAGTACTCATGGCTACACCTTC
V: TRBV18; J: TRBJ1-2; size: many; D: TRBD1; CDR3: CASSPSGQGLNYGYTF; DNA: TGTGCCAGCTCACCCTCTGGACAGGGGCTAAACTATGGCTACACCTTC
V: TRBV2; J: TRBJ2-3; size: many; D: .; CDR3: CASTLVSRTDTQYF; DNA: TGTGCCAGCACCCTAGTCTCCCGCACAGATACGCAGTATTTT
V: TRBV10-3; J: TRBJ2-1; size: few; D: .; CDR3: CAISEPWGGNEQFF; DNA: TGTGCCATCAGTGAGCCGTGGGGCGGGAATGAGCAGTTCTTC
V: TRBV6-6; J: TRBJ2-7; size: many; D: .; CDR3: CASSYPLDEQYF; DNA: TGTGCCAGCAGTTACCCATTGGACGAGCAGTACTTC
V: TRBV19; J: TRBJ1-1; size: .; D: .; CDR3: CASSITENTEAFF; DNA: TGTGCCAGTAGTATCACAGAGAACACTGAAGCTTTCTTT
V: TRBV30; J: TRBJ2-1; size: many; D: .; CDR3: CAWKPGYNEQFF; DNA: TGTGCCTGGAAACCAGGTTACAATGAGCAGTTCTTC
V: TRBV5-1; J: TRBJ1-1; size: many; D: .; CDR3: CASSLTDTEAFF; DNA: TGCGCCAGCAGCCTTACCGACACTGAAGCTTTCTTT
V: TRBV5-4; J: TRBJ2-3; size: .; D: TRBD1; CDR3: CATTDRATDTQYF; DNA: TGTGCCACCACCGACAGGGCCACAGATACGCAGTATTTT
V: TRBV12-3/TRBV12-4; J: TRBJ1-1; size: .; D: .; CDR3: CASSLAGGIAEAFF; DNA: TGTGCCAGCAGTTTAGCGGGAGGGATCGCTGAAGCTTTCTTT
V: TRBV5-1; J: TRBJ2-2; size: many; D: .; CDR3: CASSLLAQSTGELFF; DNA: TGCGCCAGCAGCTTACTAGCCCAAAGCACCGGGGAGCTGTTTTTT
V: TRBV10-3; J: TRBJ1-2; size: few; D: TRBD1; CDR3: CAISWTGNYGYTF; DNA: TGTGCCATCAGTTGGACAGGCAACTATGGCTACACCTTC
V: TRBV6-6; J: TRBJ1-1; size: many; D: .; CDR3: CASSYPNTEAFF; DNA: TGTGCCAGCAGTTACCCCAACACTGAAGCTTTCTTT
V: TRBV5-1; J: TRBJ1-2; size: many; D: .; CDR3: CASSLGDRNHGYTF; DNA: TGCGCCAGCAGCTTGGGCGACAGGAACCATGGCTACACCTTC
V: TRBV28; J: TRBJ1-2; size: many; D: TRBD1; CDR3: CASREQGGFRGYTF; DNA: TGTGCCAGCAGAGAGCAGGGGGGTTTTCGTGGCTACACCTTC
V: TRBV27; J: TRBJ2-7; size: .; D: TRBD2; CDR3: CASSRKAGGPLEQYF; DNA: TGTGCCAGCAGTAGGAAAGCGGGAGGCCCCCTCGAGCAGTACTTC
V: TRBV29-1; J: TRBJ2-3; size: many; D: .; CDR3: CSVGVQGKTDTQYF; DNA: TGCAGCGTTGGTGTTCAGGGGAAGACAGATACGCAGTATTTT
V: TRBV18; J: TRBJ1-1; size: many; D: .; CDR3: CASSPLRVDGGGGTEAFF; DNA: TGTGCCAGCTCACCTTTGAGAGTTGACGGGGGAGGAGGTACTGAAGCTTTCTTT
V: TRBV29-1; J: TRBJ2-1; size: many; D: TRBD2; CDR3: CSHKVVAGGDYNEQFF; DNA: TGCAGCCATAAGGTAGTGGCGGGGGGCGACTACAATGAGCAGTTCTTC
V: TRBV18; J: TRBJ2-1; size: many; D: .; CDR3: CASSSGSASSYNEQFF; DNA: TGTGCCAGCTCATCCGGCTCGGCCAGCTCCTACAATGAGCAGTTCTTC
V: TRBV19; J: TRBJ2-1; size: .; D: .; CDR3: CASSVGKYNEQFF; DNA: TGTGCCAGTAGTGTGGGCAAATACAATGAGCAGTTCTTC
V: TRBV28; J: TRBJ1-2; size: many; D: .; CDR3: CASSLRSNYGYTF; DNA: TGTGCCAGCAGTTTAAGGTCCAACTATGGCTACACCTTC
V: TRBV29-1; J: TRBJ2-3; size: many; D: .; CDR3: CSVAGGFDTQYF; DNA: TGCAGCGTTGCCGGGGGCTTTGATACGCAGTATTTT